Each of the 29 T cell receptor beta chains below was sequenced from the same sample in a study of T cell responses to AZD1222 COVID-19 vaccine. Generated by immunoSEQ multiplex PCR, the TCRdb table keeps only in-frame clones and is missing some. Of approximately 99,000 clones listed, nearly 90% are singletons. The sequencing used peripheral blood, collected on day 0 of AZD1222 vaccination. Receptors originate from an adult in good health.

The CDR3 is CASSKGHLGYTF. The DNA for the CDR3 is TGTGCCAGCAGCAAAGGGCATTTGGGCTACACCTTC. This chain uses TRBV21-1 with TRBJ1-2; the D segment call TRBD1 is taken from the table without a DNA check. TRBV21-1 is listed as a pseudogene. The CDR3 loop spans 12 amino acids.

The chain combines TRBV9 with TRBJ1-4, with a tentative D call TRBD1 (6 bases). The germline V and J ends were trimmed by 3 bases and 5 bases, with 14 bases remaining between them. Germline V gives CDR1 SGDLS, CDR2 YYNGEE. CDR3 length: 15 amino acids. The CDR3 loop is CASSATGSVNEKLFF. CDR3 DNA: TGTGCCAGCAGCGCCACAGGGTCGGTGAATGAAAAACTGTTTTTT.

The genes are TRBV27 and TRBJ2-7; a weak D match, TRBD2 (6 bases). V dropped 7 bases and J dropped 1 base, with 11 bases sitting between them. The germline V gene has CDR1 MNHEY and CDR2 SMNVEV (reference sequence). The CDR3 has 13 residues. CDR3 nucleotides: TGTGCCAGCAAGGGGACTTCATCCTACGAGCAGTACGTC. Translated: CASKGTSSYEQYV.

This chain uses TRBV15 with TRBJ1-6; D is unresolved. The CDR3 covers 15 residues. The ends were cut back, 0 bases at V and 7 bases at J, with 10 bases in the middle. Germline CDR1 and CDR2: LNHNV and YYDKDF (reference sequence). The CDR3 DNA follows: TGTGCCACCAGCAGAGATCGGGGTAGGAATTCACCCCTCCACTTT. Its translation is CATSRDRGRNSPLHF.

This sequence joins TRBV7-3 and TRBJ2-2; the D is unclear. V lost 4 bases and J 5 bases, leaving 5 bases between the germline ends. Per the germline V gene, CDR1 is SGHTA and CDR2 is FQGTGA. This CDR3 is built from 12 residues. The CDR3 loop reads CASSSSTGELFF. Written as DNA, the CDR3 is TGTGCCAGCAGCTCCTCAACCGGGGAGCTGTTTTTT. The whole variable domain, remainder taken from reference TRBV7-3 and TRBJ2-2, is GAGVSQTPSNKVTEKGKYVELRCDPISGHTALYWYRQSLGQGPEFLIYFQGTGAADDSGLPNDRFFAVRPEGSVSTLKIQRTERGDSAVYLCASSSSTGELFFGEGSRLTVL.

With respect to this clone: The junction departs from the called germline gene at one end, perhaps through a read error. The chain combines TRBV5-1 with TRBJ1-1, with 8 bases matching TRBD1. Germline V CDR1 and CDR2: SGHRS, YFSETQ. The CDR3 covers 14 residues. Written as DNA, the CDR3 is TGTGCCAGCAGCTCGCAGGGGGCGAACACTGAAGCTTTCTTT. This encodes CASSSQGANTEAFF.

The V and J genes are TRBV19 and TRBJ1-1; D is unresolved. The V gene lost 3 bases and the J gene lost 2 bases, with 7 bases spanning the gap. CDR3 length: 13 amino acids. Germline V lookup: CDR1 LNHDA, CDR2 SQIVND (reference sequence). In DNA, the CDR3 is TGTGCCAGTAGTATGGAGCTAAACACTGAAGCTTTCTTT. Protein sequence: CASSMELNTEAFF.

The chain joins TRBV19 to TRBJ1-1; 7 nucleotides match TRBD1. The V and J ends lost 5 bases and 3 bases, in that order; junction bases with no gene match: 9. This CDR3 is built from 15 residues. Germline V gene data show CDR1 as LNHDA and CDR2 as SQIVND (reference sequence). The CDR3 protein is CASSPETGLDTEAFF. The CDR3 DNA reads as TGTGCCAGTAGTCCGGAGACAGGGCTGGACACTGAAGCTTTCTTT.

The V gene is TRBV4-1, the J gene TRBJ1-2, with D perhaps TRBD1 (6 bases). Trimming took off 4 bases at V and 2 bases at J, with 14 bases between the two ends. In germline, CDR1 is MGHRA, CDR2 YSYEKL. This CDR3 contains 15 residues. The CDR3 loop is CASSPQQGLNYGYTF. The DNA of the CDR3 is TGCGCCAGCAGCCCCCAACAGGGCCTAAACTATGGCTACACCTTC.

This sequence joins TRBV14 and TRBJ1-1; tentative D call: TRBD1 (6 bases). V was clipped by 1 base and J by 0 bases, with 9 bases between them. From germline, CDR1 is SGHDN and CDR2 FVKESK. The CDR3 sequence is 15 residues long. The CDR3, as DNA: TGTGCCAGCAGCCAAGCGGGGGCCTTGAACACTGAAGCTTTCTTT. Residues: CASSQAGALNTEAFF.

This chain uses TRBV11-1 with TRBJ1-1; TRBD1 agrees at 7 bases. The J segment lost 4 bases and the V segment lost 7 bases, leaving 6 bases of the junction unmatched. CDR3 length: 13 amino acids. Germline V gene sequence: CDR1 SGHAT, CDR2 FQDESV (reference sequence). Written as DNA, the CDR3 is TGTGCCAGCAAGGGACAGTTCGGCACTGAAGCTTTCTTT. Translating it yields CASKGQFGTEAFF.

The rearrangement links TRBV4-1 to TRBJ2-5, with 7 bases fitting TRBD2. Germline V gene sequence: CDR1 MGHRA, CDR2 YSYEKL. The J segment lost 4 bases and the V segment lost 0 bases, leaving 8 bases of the junction unmatched. The CDR3 runs to 16 residues. Written as DNA, the CDR3 is TGCGCCAGCAGCCAAGATCTAGCGGTGGGCCCAGAGACCCAGTACTTC. Protein: CASSQDLAVGPETQYF.

V usage is TRBV19 and J usage is TRBJ1-6; D is unclear. Trimming left V 5 bases short and J 0 bases short, with 11 bases between. Germline lookup yields CDR1 LNHDA and CDR2 SQIVND (reference sequence). CDR3 length: 16 residues. CDR3 protein: CASSSEGGSYNSPLHF. The DNA of the CDR3 is TGTGCCAGTAGTTCCGAGGGCGGCTCCTATAATTCACCCCTCCACTTT.

The J gene is TRBJ2-1, the V gene TRBV9; D uncertain. From germline, CDR1 is SGDLS and CDR2 YYNGEE. V lost 3 bases and J 9 bases, leaving 10 bases between the germline ends. The CDR3 has 12 residues. The CDR3: CASSAPMGEQFF. CDR3 DNA: TGTGCCAGCAGCGCCCCTATGGGTGAGCAGTTCTTC.

This clone was detected only once. This rearrangement joins TRBV29-1 to TRBJ2-3; TRBD2 aligns across 7 bases. The CDR3 sequence is 13 residues long. Trimming cost V 5 bases and J 6 bases; bases outside gene matches: 8. CDR1 is SQVTM, CDR2 ANQGSEA, per germline. CDR3 amino acids: CSVWWGGSDTQYF. The DNA of the CDR3 is TGCAGCGTTTGGTGGGGAGGGTCGGATACGCAGTATTTT.

This clone was seen only a few times. The rearrangement joins TRBV4-2 to TRBJ1-2; D not resolved. The CDR3 is 15 residues long. Germline CDR1 LGHNA, CDR2 YNFKEQ. V lost 0 bases and J 4 bases, leaving 12 bases between the germline ends. The CDR3 nucleotides read TGTGCCAGCAGCCAAGATCAGCCAGGCACCTATGGCTACACCTTC. Protein: CASSQDQPGTYGYTF.

There are a few counts of this clone. V gene TRBV6-5 combines with J gene TRBJ1-2, with 7 bases aligning to TRBD1. Germline CDR1 is MNHEY and CDR2 is SVGAGI. The CDR3 runs 14 residues. The trim removed 6 bases at V and 7 bases at J, leaving 11 bases unmatched. The CDR3 reads CASRRQGGSAGYTF. CDR3 sequence (DNA): TGTGCCAGCAGACGACAGGGTGGAAGTGCTGGCTACACCTTC.

V usage is TRBV4-3 and J usage is TRBJ1-2, with 11 bases aligning to TRBD1. CDR1 and CDR2 (germline): LGHNA, YSLEER. CDR3 length: 16 residues. V gave up 4 bases and J gave up 2 bases; unmatched junction bases: 6. CDR3 sequence: CASSRGTGGLNYGYTF. CDR3 bases: TGCGCCAGCAGCCGAGGGACAGGGGGATTAAACTATGGCTACACCTTC.

The V gene is TRBV7-2, the J gene TRBJ2-3; unclear D gene. The germline V and J ends were trimmed by 5 bases and 6 bases, with 6 bases remaining between them. Germline V gene sequence: CDR1 SGHTA, CDR2 FQGNSA. The CDR3 covers 11 residues. This CDR3 reads CASSPVDTQYF. In DNA form, the CDR3 reads TGTGCCAGCAGCCCCGTGGATACGCAGTATTTT.

The rearrangement links TRBV15 to TRBJ2-1; TRBD2 agrees at 11 bases. From germline, CDR1 is LNHNV and CDR2 YYDKDF (reference sequence). J lost 4 bases, V lost 5 bases, and 1 base had no gene match. The CDR3 runs to 14 residues. CDR3 bases: TGTGCCACCAGCGTAGCGGGAGGGTACAATGAGCAGTTCTTC. It codes for CATSVAGGYNEQFF. The variable domain in full, with the rest retrieved from reference TRBV15 and TRBJ2-1, is DAMVIQNPRYQVTQFGKPVTLSCSQTLNHNVMYWYQQKSSQAPKLLFHYYDKDFNNEADTPDNFQSRRPNTSFCFLDIRSPGLGDTAMYLCATSVAGGYNEQFFGPGTRLTVL.

This clone was observed once. This chain joins TRBV12-3 or TRBV12-4 and TRBJ1-1, with D unresolved. The ends were cut back, 3 bases at V and 4 bases at J, with 9 bases in the middle. This CDR3 is 13 amino acids long. The DNA of the CDR3 is TGTGCCAGCAGTTTGCCCCCGAGCACTGAAGCTTTCTTT. It is translated as CASSLPPSTEAFF.

The V and J genes are TRBV29-1 and TRBJ1-3, with D possibly TRBD1 on 5 matching bases. This CDR3 has 14 residues. Germline assignment: CDR1 SQVTM and CDR2 ANQGSEA. V was pared by 4 bases and J by 2 bases, with 12 bases between. CDR3 bases: TGCAGCGTTGTTCCCCCGGGGGCTGGAAACACCATATATTTT. Its translation: CSVVPPGAGNTIYF.

In this sample, this clone turned up once. V gene TRBV19 combines with J gene TRBJ1-5; D is undetermined. V shed 3 bases and J shed 6 bases, with 9 bases lying between them. This CDR3 has 13 residues. Germline CDR1 reads LNHDA; CDR2 reads SQIVND (reference sequence). CDR3 in DNA: TGTGCCAGTAGTATCGAGTGGGGTCAGCCCCAGCATTTT. This encodes CASSIEWGQPQHF. Combining the CDR3 with reference TRBV19 and TRBJ1-5 gives the whole variable domain DGGITQSPKYLFRKEGQNVTLSCEQNLNHDAMYWYRQDPGQGLRLIYYSQIVNDFQKGDIAEGYSVSREKKESFPLTVTSAQKNPTAFYLCASSIEWGQPQHFGDGTRLSIL.

The rearrangement joins TRBV7-2 to TRBJ1-6; D uncertain. Germline CDR1 SGHTA, CDR2 FQGNSA. V was cut by 0 bases and J by 8 bases, with 8 bases left in between. This CDR3 region has 14 residues. DNA of the CDR3: TGTGCCAGCAGCTTAGCTCTCCGAGATTCACCCCTCCACTTT. Translated, it gives CASSLALRDSPLHF.

This clone came up once. The rearrangement links TRBV11-2 to TRBJ1-4; 7 positions agree with TRBD1. The CDR3 spans 17 residues. V lost 5 bases to trimming and J lost 2 bases; unmatched junction nucleotides: 11. Germline assignment: CDR1 SGHAT and CDR2 FQNNGV. The DNA of the CDR3 is TGTGCCAGCAGCCCCCGGGTAGGGGGCCGGACTAATGAAAAACTGTTTTTT. It codes for CASSPRVGGRTNEKLFF.

J is TRBJ1-1 and V is TRBV20-1; the D is unclear. The CDR3 length is 11 residues. Looked up from germline, CDR1 is DFQATT and CDR2 is SNEGSKA (reference sequence). With 0 bases removed from V and 10 bases from J, the gap between germline ends came to 9 bases. CDR3 sequence reads: CSAREDQTAFF. In nucleotides, the CDR3 is TGCAGTGCTAGAGAGGACCAGACAGCTTTCTTT.

In its sample, this clone was seen once. The chain combines TRBV9 with TRBJ1-2; D is possibly TRBD1 (6 bases). V lost 4 bases to trimming and J lost 8 bases, with 18 bases between them. CDR3 length equals 14 residues. Germline CDR1 is SGDLS and CDR2 is YYNGEE. The DNA of the CDR3 is TGTGCCAGCAGCCTTGAGGGCAGGGGTGTCGGCTACACCTTC. It yields the protein CASSLEGRGVGYTF.

The CDR3 here is CASTRLGNEQFF. CDR3 DNA sequence: TGTGCCAGCACCCGGTTGGGGAATGAGCAGTTCTTC. The genes are TRBV25-1 and TRBJ2-1; D unresolved. Germline V gene lookup returns CDR1 MGHDK and CDR2 SYGVNS. The CDR3 spans 12 residues. V was cut by 7 bases and J by 7 bases, with 11 bases left in between.

The chain carries TRBV3-1 (or the pseudogene TRBV3-2) and TRBJ1-2; 11 bases line up with TRBD1. Trimming removed 1 base from V and 8 bases from J; junction bases left unmatched: 6. CDR1 is LGHDT, CDR2 YNNKEL, per germline (reference sequence). The CDR3 is 15 amino acids. The CDR3 sequence: CASSQAGTGGGGYTF. CDR3 bases: TGTGCCAGCAGCCAAGCGGGGACAGGGGGAGGAGGCTACACCTTC.